This T cell receptor beta chain was documented in a study of blood T cell repertoires in COVID-19 (TCRdb year 2020). Background on the whole study: The collaborator samples originated in the United States, Italy and Spain and spanned the acute and convalescent phases of COVID-19. The material from the prospective study consisted of cDNA or gDNA derived from T cells, B-cell-depleted T cells, or PBMCs. The dataset comprised deeply sampled blood TCRbeta repertoires from subjects exposed to, actively infected with, or recovered from COVID-19. The repertoires were released in a freely available public database meant as a resource for research on the immune response to SARS-CoV-2. Samples came from the ongoing ImmuneRACE study (first 160 participants) plus 1,254 subjects from 6 global collaborators. The sample metadata nearly always contained a de-identified subject ID, COVID-19 status, age in years and sex. Where available, HLA class I and class II types were obtained from metadata supplied by the sample provider rather than from assay-based typing.

The germline V gene specifies SGHTA as CDR1 and FQGTGA as CDR2. Deletion took 5 bases off V and 3 bases off J, with a span of 16 bases between the germline ends. The cysteine opens and the phenylalanine closes a CDR3 of 15 amino acids. The sequence is cut down to CDR3 DNA, 45 bases in frame from base 1. TCRbeta CDR3 regions were amplified from genomic DNA by means of the immunoSEQ Assay, a bias-controlled multiplex PCR. Per the source publication's procedure: Within the assay, amplification of reference gene primers was used to estimate how many nucleated cells each sample contained. To quantify the absolute abundance of each unique TCRbeta CDR3 rearrangement, sequence reads were collapsed and filtered. For each sample, productive Simpson clonality was calculated by taking the square root of Simpson's diversity index across productive rearrangements. Drawn from immuneACCESS, this table holds only the in-frame rearrangements with V and J called that TCRdb kept. Clones are partly lost; checked studies trace under half to an unresolved V gene and leave the rest unexplained. Clone size and V and J calls were adopted from that table, with D and trimming inferred from the DNA. This sample comprises around 80,000 clones, approximately 80% of them detected only once. The ten largest clonotypes hold approximately 12% of the sample.

On the study overall, not on this receptor specifically: The amount of clinical and demographic metadata varied by source and participant and was provided uncurated.

For this clone: Its antigen is not yet known. Per-base quality was not reported, and no clone a single base away is much larger than it.

Whole blood was collected in K2EDTA tubes by collaborating institutions according to the institutions' own protocols. Collaborator samples were shipped for TCRbeta analysis as frozen whole blood, isolated PBMCs, or DNA extracted from either sample type. Recombination joined TRBV7-3 with TRBJ2-5; a tentative D match to TRBD2 spans 7 bases. The sequencing sample was made of peripheral blood. The receptor comes from a man at least 80 years old with acute or convalescent COVID-19. The nucleotide sequence is TGTGCCAGCAGCCCGACGGGGGGCCGGGAAGAGACCCAGTACTTC. It specifies CASSPTGGREETQYF.